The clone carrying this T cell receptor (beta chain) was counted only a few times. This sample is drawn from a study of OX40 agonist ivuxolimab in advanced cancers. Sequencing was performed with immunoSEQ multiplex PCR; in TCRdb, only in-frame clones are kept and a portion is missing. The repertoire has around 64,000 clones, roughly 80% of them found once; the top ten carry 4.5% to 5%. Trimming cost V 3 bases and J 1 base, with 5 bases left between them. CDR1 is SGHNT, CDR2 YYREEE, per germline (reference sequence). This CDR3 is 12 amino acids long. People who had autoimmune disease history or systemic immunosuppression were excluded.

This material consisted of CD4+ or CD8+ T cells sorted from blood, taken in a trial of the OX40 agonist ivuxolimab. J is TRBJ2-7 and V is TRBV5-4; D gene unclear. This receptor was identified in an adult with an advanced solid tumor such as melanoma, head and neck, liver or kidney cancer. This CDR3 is CASSSGSYEQYF. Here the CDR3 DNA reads TGTGCCAGCAGCTCCGGGTCCTACGAGCAGTACTTC.